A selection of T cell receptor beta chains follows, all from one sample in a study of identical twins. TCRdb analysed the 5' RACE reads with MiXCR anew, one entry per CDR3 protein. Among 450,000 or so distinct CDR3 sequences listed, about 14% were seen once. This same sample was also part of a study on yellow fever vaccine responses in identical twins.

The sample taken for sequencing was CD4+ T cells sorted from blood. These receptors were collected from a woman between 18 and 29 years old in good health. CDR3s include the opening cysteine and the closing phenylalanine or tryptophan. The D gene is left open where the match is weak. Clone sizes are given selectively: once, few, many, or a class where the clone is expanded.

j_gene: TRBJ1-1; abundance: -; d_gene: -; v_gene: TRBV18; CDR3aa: CASSPSQLEAFF; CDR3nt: TGTGCCAGCTCACCATCGCAGCTTGAAGCTTTCTTT
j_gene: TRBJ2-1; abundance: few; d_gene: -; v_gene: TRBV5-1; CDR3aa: CASSTRGQTSSYNEQFF; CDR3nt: TGCGCCAGCAGCACACGGGGACAGACTAGCTCCTACAATGAGCAGTTCTTC
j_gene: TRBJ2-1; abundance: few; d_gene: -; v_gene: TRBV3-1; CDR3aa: CASSPGLLYNEQFF; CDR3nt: TGTGCCAGCAGCCCTGGCTTGCTCTACAATGAGCAGTTCTTC
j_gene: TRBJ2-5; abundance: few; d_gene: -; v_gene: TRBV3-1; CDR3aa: CASRERAETQYF; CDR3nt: TGTGCCAGCAGGGAAAGGGCGGAGACCCAGTACTTC
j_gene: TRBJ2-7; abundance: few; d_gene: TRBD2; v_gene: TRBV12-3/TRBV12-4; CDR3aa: CASRQAGGPHEQYF; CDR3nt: TGTGCCAGCAGGCAAGCGGGAGGGCCCCACGAGCAGTACTTC
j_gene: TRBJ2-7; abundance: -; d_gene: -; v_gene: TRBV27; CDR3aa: CASRDPSGTGIPYEQYF; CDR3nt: TGTGCCAGCAGAGATCCCTCGGGCACGGGGATCCCCTACGAGCAGTACTTC
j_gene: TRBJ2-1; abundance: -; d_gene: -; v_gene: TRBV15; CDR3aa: CATSRDVGNNEQFF; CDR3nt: TGTGCCACCAGCAGAGATGTAGGAAACAATGAGCAGTTCTTC
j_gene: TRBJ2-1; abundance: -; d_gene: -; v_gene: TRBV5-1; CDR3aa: CASSLAPGGSGTFFEQFF; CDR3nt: TGCGCCAGCAGCTTGGCTCCAGGGGGGAGCGGGACTTTTTTTGAGCAGTTCTTC
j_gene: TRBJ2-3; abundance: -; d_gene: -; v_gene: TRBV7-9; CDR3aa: CASSLLVAVPDTQYF; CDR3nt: TGTGCCAGCAGCTTATTGGTAGCGGTCCCAGATACGCAGTATTTT
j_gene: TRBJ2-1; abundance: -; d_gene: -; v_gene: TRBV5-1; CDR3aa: CASSRDSHEQFF; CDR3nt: TGCGCCAGCAGCCGGGATTCCCATGAGCAGTTCTTC
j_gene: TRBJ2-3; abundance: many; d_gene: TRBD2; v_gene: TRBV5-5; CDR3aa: CASSLLAGESTDTQYF; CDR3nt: TGTGCCAGCAGCCTCTTAGCGGGAGAGAGCACAGATACGCAGTATTTT
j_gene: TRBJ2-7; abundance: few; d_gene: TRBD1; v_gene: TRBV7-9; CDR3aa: CASTPGGLQYF; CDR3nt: TGTGCCAGCACCCCAGGGGGCTTGCAGTACTTC
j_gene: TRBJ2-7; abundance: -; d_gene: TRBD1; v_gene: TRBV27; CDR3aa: CASVARAGTGLTEQYF; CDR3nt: TGTGCCAGCGTCGCCCGAGCCGGGACAGGGCTGACCGAGCAGTACTTC
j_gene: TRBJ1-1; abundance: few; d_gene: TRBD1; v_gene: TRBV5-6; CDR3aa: CASSLLGQEAFF; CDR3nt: TGTGCCAGCAGCTTGCTGGGACAGGAAGCTTTCTTT
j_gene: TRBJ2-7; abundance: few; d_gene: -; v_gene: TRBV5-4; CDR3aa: CASSAGTETSYEQYF; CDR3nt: TGTGCCAGCAGCGCGGGGACAGAAACCTCCTACGAGCAGTACTTC
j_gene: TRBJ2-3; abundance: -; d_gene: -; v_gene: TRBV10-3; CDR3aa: CAISESREDTQYF; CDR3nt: TGTGCCATCAGTGAGTCGCGGGAAGATACGCAGTATTTT
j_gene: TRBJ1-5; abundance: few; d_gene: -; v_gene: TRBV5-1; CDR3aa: CASSLDGTGNQPQHF; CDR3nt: TGCGCCAGCAGCTTGGACGGGACTGGCAATCAGCCCCAGCATTTT
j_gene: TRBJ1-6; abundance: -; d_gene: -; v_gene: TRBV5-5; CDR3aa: CASSFAGMDSPLHF; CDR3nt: TGTGCCAGCAGCTTCGCAGGTATGGATTCACCCCTCCACTTT
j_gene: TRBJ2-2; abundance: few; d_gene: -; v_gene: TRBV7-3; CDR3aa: CASSPARAPPGELFF; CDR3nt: TGTGCCAGCAGCCCCGCCCGGGCCCCCCCCGGGGAGCTGTTTTTT
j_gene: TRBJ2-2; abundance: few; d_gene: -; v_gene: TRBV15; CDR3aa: CATRQGWSGELFF; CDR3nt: TGTGCCACCAGGCAAGGGTGGTCCGGGGAGCTGTTTTTT
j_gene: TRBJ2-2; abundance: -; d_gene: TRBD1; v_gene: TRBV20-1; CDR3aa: CSSTKGTVNTGELFF; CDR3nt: TGCAGTTCAACCAAGGGGACAGTAAACACCGGGGAGCTGTTTTTT
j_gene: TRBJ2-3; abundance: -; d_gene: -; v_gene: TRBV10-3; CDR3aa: CAISKGGSTDTQYF; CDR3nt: TGTGCCATCAGCAAAGGCGGCAGCACAGATACGCAGTATTTT
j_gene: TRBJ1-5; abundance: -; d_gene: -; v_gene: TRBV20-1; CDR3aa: CSARDGGVLSNQPQHF; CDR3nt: TGCAGTGCTAGAGATGGTGGGGTTTTGAGCAATCAGCCCCAGCATTTT
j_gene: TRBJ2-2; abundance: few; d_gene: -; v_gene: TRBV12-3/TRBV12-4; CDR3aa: CASSLEQQLTGELFF; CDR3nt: TGTGCCAGCAGTTTGGAGCAGCAGCTCACCGGGGAGCTGTTTTTT
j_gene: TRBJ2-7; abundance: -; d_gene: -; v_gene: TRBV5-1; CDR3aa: CASSLGVTRRNYEQYF; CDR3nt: TGCGCCAGCAGCTTGGGGGTGACTAGGCGCAACTACGAGCAGTACTTC
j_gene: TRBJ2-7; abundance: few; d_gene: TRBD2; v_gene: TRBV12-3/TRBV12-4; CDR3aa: CASSLSGGGYEQYF; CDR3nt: TGTGCCAGCAGTTTATCTGGGGGGGGCTACGAGCAGTACTTC
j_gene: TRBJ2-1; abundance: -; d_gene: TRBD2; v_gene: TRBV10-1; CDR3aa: CASSVGLAGGEQFF; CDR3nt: TGCGCCAGCAGTGTCGGACTAGCGGGAGGGGAGCAGTTCTTC
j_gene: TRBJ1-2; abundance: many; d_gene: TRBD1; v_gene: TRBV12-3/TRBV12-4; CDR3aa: CASRRTGKSPYGYTF; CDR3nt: TGTGCCAGCAGGAGGACAGGGAAAAGTCCCTATGGCTACACCTTC
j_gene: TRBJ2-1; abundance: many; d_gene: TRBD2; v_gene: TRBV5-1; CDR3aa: CASSLGLAEYNEQFF; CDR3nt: TGTGCCAGCAGCTTAGGACTAGCGGAGTACAATGAGCAGTTCTTC
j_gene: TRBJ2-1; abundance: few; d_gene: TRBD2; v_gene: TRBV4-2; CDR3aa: CASSQAGLAGKSYNEQFF; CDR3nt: TGTGCCAGCAGCCAAGCCGGACTAGCGGGAAAATCCTACAATGAGCAGTTCTTC
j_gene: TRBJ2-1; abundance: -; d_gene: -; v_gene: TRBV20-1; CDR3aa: CSAENFRGMGEQFF; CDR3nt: TGCAGTGCTGAGAACTTCAGGGGAATGGGTGAGCAGTTCTTC
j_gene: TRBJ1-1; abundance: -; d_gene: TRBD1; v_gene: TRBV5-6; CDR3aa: CASSSGTGSLRGNTEAFF; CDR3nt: TGTGCCAGCAGCTCCGGGACAGGGTCTTTGCGAGGGAACACTGAAGCTTTCTTT
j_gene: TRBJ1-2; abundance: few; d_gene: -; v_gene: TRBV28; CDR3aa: CASRPPGQLYGYTF; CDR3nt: TGTGCCAGCAGACCACCCGGACAGCTCTATGGCTACACCTTC
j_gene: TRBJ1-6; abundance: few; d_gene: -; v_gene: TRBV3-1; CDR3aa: CASSQDLWGAAPLHF; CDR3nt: TGTGCCAGCAGCCAAGACCTTTGGGGAGCGGCACCCCTCCACTTT
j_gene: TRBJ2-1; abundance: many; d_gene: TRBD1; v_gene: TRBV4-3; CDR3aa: CASSQGQGGDNEQFF; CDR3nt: TGCGCCAGCAGCCAAGGACAGGGGGGGGACAATGAGCAGTTCTTC
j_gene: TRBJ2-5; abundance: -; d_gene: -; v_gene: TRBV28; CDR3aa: CASSFGGSSGTGKETQYF; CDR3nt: TGTGCCAGCAGTTTTGGGGGGAGTAGCGGTACCGGGAAAGAGACCCAGTACTTC
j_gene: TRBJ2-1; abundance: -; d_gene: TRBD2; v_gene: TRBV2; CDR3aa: CASSPRGVSYNEQFF; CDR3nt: TGTGCCAGCAGCCCTCGGGGGGTATCCTACAATGAGCAGTTCTTC
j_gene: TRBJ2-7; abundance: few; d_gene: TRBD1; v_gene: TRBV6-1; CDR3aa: CASRQADRDSYEQYF; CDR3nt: TGTGCCAGCAGACAAGCGGACAGGGACTCCTACGAGCAGTACTTC
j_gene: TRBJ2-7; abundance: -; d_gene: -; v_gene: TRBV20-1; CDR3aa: CSASEQFSYEQYF; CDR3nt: TGCAGTGCTAGTGAACAGTTCTCTTACGAGCAGTACTTC
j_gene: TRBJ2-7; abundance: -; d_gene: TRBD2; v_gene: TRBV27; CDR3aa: CASSLFGTSGRALNEQYF; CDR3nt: TGTGCCAGCAGTTTATTCGGGACTAGCGGGAGGGCCCTAAACGAGCAGTACTTC